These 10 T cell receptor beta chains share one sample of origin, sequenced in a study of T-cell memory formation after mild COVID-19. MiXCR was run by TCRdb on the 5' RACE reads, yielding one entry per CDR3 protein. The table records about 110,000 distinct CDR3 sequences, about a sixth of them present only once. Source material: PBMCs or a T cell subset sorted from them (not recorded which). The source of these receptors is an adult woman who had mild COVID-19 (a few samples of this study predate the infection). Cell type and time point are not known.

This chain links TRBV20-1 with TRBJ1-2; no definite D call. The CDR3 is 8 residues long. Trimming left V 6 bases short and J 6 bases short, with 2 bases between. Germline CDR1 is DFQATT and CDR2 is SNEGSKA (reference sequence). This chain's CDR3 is CSADGYTF. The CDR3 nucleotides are TGCAGTGCCGATGGCTACACCTTC.

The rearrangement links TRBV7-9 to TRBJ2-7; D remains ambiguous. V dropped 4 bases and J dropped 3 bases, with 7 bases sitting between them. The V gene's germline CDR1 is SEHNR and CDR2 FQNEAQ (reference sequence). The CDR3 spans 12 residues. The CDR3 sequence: CASSYNSYEQYF. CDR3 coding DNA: TGTGCCAGCAGCTATAACAGCTACGAGCAGTACTTC.

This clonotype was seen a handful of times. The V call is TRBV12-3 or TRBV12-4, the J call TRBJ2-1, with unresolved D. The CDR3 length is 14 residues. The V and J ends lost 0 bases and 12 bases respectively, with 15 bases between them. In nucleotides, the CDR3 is TGTGCCAGCAGTTTAGCGGGAAGCGTAGGCGGGCAGTTCTTC. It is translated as CASSLAGSVGGQFF.

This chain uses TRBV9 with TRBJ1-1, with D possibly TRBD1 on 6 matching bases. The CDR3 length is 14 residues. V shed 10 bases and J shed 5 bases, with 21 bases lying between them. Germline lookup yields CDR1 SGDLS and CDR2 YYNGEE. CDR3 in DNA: TGTGCCTGCGCTGCGGGGGGGCCGGGGACTGAAGCTTTCTTT. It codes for CACAAGGPGTEAFF.

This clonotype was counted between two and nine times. The DNA of the CDR3 is TGCGCCAGCAGCCAAGATCAGGGAGGCCCCTACGAGCAGTACTTC. Its translation is CASSQDQGGPYEQYF. The genes are TRBV4-3 and TRBJ2-7; maybe TRBD2 (6 bases). The CDR3 loop spans 15 amino acids. Deletions cut 0 bases from V and 2 bases from J, with 11 bases between. Germline CDR1 is LGHNA and CDR2 is YSLEER.

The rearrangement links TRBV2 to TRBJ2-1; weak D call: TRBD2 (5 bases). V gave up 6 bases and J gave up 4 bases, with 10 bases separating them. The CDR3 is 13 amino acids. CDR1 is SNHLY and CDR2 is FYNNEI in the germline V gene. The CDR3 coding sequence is TGTGCCAGCAGCGGGAAGGGATACAATGAGCAGTTCTTC. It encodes CASSGKGYNEQFF.

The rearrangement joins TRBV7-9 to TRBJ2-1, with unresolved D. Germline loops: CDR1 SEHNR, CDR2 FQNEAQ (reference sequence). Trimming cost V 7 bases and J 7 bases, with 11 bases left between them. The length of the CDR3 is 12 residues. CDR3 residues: CASTPEDNEQFF. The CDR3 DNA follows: TGTGCCAGCACCCCAGAGGATAATGAGCAGTTCTTC.

As DNA, the CDR3 is TGTGCCAGCAGTATGAAATACACCGGGGAGCTGTTTTTT. It translates to CASSMKYTGELFF. This chain connects TRBV12-3 or TRBV12-4 to TRBJ2-2; D not resolved. With 5 bases removed from V and 3 bases from J, the gap between germline ends came to 7 bases. This CDR3 has 13 amino acids.

The DNA of the CDR3 is TGTGCCAGCTCACTGGACAGCTACTACGAGCAGTACTTC. The encoded protein is CASSLDSYYEQYF. The genes are TRBV18 and TRBJ2-7; D is possibly TRBD1 (6 bases). CDR1 is KGHSH and CDR2 is LQKENI in the germline V gene. This CDR3 has 13 residues. The V gene lost 4 bases and the J gene lost 3 bases, with 10 bases spanning the gap.

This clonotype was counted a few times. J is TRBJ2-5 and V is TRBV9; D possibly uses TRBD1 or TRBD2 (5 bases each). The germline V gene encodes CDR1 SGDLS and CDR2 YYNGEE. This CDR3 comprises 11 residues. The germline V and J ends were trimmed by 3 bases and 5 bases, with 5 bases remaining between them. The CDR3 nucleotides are TGTGCCAGCAGCGGGGGGGAGACCCAGTACTTC. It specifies CASSGGETQYF.